The sequence of this T cell receptor beta chain was determined in a study of cytomegalovirus exposure and HLA in healthy donors. Comments on this clone: Its specificity is not known.

The CDR3 has 15 amino acids. Germline CDR1 reads SGHNT; CDR2 reads YENEEA. Trimming pared 1 base from V and 5 bases from J, leaving 11 bases between. Study-level findings and limits: Upon later analysis, HLA-associated TCR beta chains proved more clonally expanded than other, equally common chains. Certain sequence variants were highly shared and formed a cluster, and this cluster was likely a sequencing artifact. High sensitivity and specificity were reportedly achieved when the classifier diagnosed cytomegalovirus status. In an earlier analysis, productive rearrangement rates for most beta V segments clustered near 87% or 30%.

PCR primers comprised 60 Vbeta and 13 Jbeta primers. Some clones are missing from TCRdb's copy, which holds only in-frame ones; the method was immunoSEQ multiplex PCR. The repertoire holds 150,000 to 200,000 clones, with approximately 73% as singletons. The sample consisted of PBMCs. The source is a man aged 25-45 years in good health and CMV-seropositive. V gene TRBV11-3 combines with J gene TRBJ2-2; no clear D gene. CDR3 sequence reads: CASSLGVARTGELFF. The CDR3 bases are TGTGCCAGCAGCTTAGGAGTGGCTAGGACCGGGGAGCTGTTTTTT.